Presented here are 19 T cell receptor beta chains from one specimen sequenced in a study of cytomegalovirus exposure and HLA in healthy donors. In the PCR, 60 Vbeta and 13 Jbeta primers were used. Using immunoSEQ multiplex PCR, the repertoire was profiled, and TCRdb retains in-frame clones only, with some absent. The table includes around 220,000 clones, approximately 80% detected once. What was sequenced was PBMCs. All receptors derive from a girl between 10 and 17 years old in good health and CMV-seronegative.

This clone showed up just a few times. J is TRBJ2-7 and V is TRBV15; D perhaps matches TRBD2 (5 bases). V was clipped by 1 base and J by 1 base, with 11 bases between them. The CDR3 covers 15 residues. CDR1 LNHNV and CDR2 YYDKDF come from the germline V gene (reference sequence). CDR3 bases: TGTGCCACCAGCAGAGCCCCTGGGGAGTCCTACGAGCAGTACTTC. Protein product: CATSRAPGESYEQYF.

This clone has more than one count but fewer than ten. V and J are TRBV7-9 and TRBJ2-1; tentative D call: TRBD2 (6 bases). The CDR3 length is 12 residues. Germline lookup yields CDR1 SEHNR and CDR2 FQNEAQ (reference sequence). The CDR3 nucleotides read TGTTCGATCCGGAGGGGCTACAATGAGCAGTTCTTC. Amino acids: CSIRRGYNEQFF.

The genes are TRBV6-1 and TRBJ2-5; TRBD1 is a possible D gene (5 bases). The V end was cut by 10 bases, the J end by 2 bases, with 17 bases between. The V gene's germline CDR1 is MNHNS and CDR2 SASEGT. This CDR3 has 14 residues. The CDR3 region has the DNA TGTGCCACCTCTACAGGATCGGTACAAGAGACCCAGTACTTC. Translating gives CATSTGSVQETQYF.

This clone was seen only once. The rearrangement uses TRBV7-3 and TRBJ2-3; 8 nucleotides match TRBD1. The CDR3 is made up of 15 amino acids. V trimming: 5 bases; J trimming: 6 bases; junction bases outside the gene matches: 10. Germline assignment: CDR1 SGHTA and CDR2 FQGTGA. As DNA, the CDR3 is TGTGCCAGCAGCGCCCGTACAGGGGGTGGGGATACGCAGTATTTT. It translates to CASSARTGGGDTQYF.

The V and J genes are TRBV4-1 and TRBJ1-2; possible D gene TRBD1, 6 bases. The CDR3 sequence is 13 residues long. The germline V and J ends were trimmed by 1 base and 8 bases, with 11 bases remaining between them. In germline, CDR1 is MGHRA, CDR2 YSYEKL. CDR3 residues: CASSQGLGGGYTF. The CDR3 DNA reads TGCGCCAGCAGCCAAGGGTTAGGGGGAGGCTACACCTTC.

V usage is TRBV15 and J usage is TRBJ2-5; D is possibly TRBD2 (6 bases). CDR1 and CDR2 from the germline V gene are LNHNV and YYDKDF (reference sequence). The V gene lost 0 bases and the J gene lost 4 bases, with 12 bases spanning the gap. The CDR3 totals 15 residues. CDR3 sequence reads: CATSRDRGVRETQYF. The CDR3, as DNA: TGTGCCACCAGCAGAGATCGCGGGGTCAGAGAGACCCAGTACTTC.

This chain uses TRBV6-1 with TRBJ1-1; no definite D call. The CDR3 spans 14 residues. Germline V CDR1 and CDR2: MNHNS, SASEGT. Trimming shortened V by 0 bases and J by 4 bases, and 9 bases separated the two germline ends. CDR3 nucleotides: TGTGCCAGCAGTGAAGCGCTTCGGGGCACTGAAGCTTTCTTT. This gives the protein CASSEALRGTEAFF.

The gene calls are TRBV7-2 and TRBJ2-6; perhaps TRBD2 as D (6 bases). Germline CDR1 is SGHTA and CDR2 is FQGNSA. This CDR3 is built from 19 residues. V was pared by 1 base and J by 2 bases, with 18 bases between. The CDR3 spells CASSLDPPRRDPGANVLTF. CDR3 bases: TGTGCCAGCAGCTTAGACCCCCCTAGGAGGGACCCTGGGGCCAACGTCCTGACTTTC. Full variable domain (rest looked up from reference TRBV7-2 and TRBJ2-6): GAGVSQSPSNKVTEKGKDVELRCDPISGHTALYWYRQSLGQGLEFLIYFQGNSAPDKSGLPSDRFSAERTGGSVSTLTIQRTQQEDSAVYLCASSLDPPRRDPGANVLTFGAGSRLTVL.

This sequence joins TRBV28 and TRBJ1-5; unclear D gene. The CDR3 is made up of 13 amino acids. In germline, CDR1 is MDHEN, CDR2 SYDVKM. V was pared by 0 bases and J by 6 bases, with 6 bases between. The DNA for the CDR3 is TGTGCCAGCAGTTTATGGGGAGGTCAGCCCCAGCATTTT. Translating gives CASSLWGGQPQHF.

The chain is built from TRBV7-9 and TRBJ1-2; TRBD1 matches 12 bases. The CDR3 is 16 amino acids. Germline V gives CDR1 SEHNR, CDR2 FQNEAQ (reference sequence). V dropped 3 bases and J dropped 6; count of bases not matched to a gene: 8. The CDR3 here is CASSLAGTGGWDGYTF. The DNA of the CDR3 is TGTGCCAGCAGCTTGGCCGGGACAGGGGGCTGGGATGGCTACACCTTC.

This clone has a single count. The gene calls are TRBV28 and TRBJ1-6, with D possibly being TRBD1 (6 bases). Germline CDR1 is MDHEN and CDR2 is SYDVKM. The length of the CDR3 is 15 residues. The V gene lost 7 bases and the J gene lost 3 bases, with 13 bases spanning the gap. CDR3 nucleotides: TGTGCCAGCATCCCCCCCAGGGGCTATAATTCACCCCTCCACTTT. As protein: CASIPPRGYNSPLHF.

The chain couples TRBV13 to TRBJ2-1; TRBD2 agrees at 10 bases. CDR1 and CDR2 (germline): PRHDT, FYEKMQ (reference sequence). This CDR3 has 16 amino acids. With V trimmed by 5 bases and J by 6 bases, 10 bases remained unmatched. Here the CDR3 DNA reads TGTGCCAGCAGCGGTCCGCTAGCGGGGGTGGGCAATGAGCAGTTCTTC. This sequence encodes CASSGPLAGVGNEQFF. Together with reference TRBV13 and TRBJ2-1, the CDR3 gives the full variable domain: AAGVIQSPRHLIKEKRETATLKCYPIPRHDTVYWYQQGPGQDPQFLISFYEKMQSDKGSIPDRFSAQQFSDYHSELNMSSLELGDSALYFCASSGPLAGVGNEQFFGPGTRLTVL.

CDR3 in DNA: TGTGCCATCAGTTGGGGGGGGGAGAGCTCTGGGGCCAACGTCCTGACTTTC. This gives the protein CAISWGGESSGANVLTF. The rearrangement joins TRBV10-3 to TRBJ2-6, with 7 nucleotides matching TRBD2. This CDR3 contains 17 residues. V gave up 5 bases and J gave up 0 bases; unmatched junction bases: 7. Germline CDR1 is ENHRY and CDR2 is SYGVKD.

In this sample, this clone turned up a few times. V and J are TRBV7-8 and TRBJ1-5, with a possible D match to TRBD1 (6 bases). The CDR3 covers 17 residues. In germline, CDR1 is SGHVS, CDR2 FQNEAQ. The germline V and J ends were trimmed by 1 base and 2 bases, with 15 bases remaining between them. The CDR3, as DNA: TGTGCCAGCAGCTTAGAGGGGGGGCGTCATGGCAATCAGCCCCAGCATTTT. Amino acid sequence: CASSLEGGRHGNQPQHF.

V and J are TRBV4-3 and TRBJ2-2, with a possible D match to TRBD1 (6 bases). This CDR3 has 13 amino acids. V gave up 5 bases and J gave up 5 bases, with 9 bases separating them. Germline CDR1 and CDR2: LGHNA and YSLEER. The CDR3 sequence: CASSSGETGELFF. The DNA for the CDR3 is TGCGCCAGCAGCTCAGGGGAAACCGGGGAGCTGTTTTTT.

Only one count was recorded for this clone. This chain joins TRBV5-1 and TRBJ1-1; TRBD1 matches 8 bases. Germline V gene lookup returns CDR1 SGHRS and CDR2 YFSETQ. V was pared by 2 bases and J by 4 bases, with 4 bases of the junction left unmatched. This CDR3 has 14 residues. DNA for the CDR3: TGCGCCAGCAGCTTACAGGGGGAGAGCACTGAAGCTTTCTTT. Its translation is CASSLQGESTEAFF. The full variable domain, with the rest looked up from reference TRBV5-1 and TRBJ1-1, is KAGVTQTPRYLIKTRGQQVTLSCSPISGHRSVSWYQQTPGQGLQFLFEYFSETQRNKGNFPGRFSGRQFSNSRSEMNVSTLELGDSALYLCASSLQGESTEAFFGQGTRLTVV.

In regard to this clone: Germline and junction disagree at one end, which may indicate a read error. The CDR3 DNA follows: TGTTCCAGCAGCTCCGGGACAGGGAATAGGGCTTTCTTT. Its translation: CSSSSGTGNRAFF. The V call is TRBV7-9, the J call TRBJ1-1; 9 bases align to TRBD1. The length of the CDR3 is 13 residues. CDR1 is SEHNR and CDR2 is FQNEAQ in the germline V gene (reference sequence).

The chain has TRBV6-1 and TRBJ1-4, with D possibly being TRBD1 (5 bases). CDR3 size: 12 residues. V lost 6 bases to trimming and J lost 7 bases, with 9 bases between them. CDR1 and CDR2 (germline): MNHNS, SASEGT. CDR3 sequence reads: CASRGAGEKLFF. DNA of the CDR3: TGTGCCAGCAGAGGGGCTGGTGAAAAACTGTTTTTT.

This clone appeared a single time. CDR3 sequence: CASSLTLSYEQYF. The DNA of the CDR3 is TGTGCCAGCAGTTTGACTCTCTCCTACGAGCAGTACTTC. The rearrangement joins TRBV27 to TRBJ2-7; D remains ambiguous. There are 13 residues in the CDR3. From germline, CDR1 is MNHEY and CDR2 SMNVEV (reference sequence). The germline V and J ends were trimmed by 3 bases and 0 bases, with 6 bases remaining between them.